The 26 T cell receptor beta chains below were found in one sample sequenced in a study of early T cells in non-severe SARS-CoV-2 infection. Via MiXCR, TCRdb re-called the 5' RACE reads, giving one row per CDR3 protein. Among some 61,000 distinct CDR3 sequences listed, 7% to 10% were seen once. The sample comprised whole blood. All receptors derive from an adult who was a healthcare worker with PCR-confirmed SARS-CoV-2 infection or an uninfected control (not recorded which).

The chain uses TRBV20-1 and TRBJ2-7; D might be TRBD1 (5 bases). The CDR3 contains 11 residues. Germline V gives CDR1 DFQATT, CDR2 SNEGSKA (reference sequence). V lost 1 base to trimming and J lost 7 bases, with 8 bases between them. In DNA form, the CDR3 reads TGCAGTGCTAGAGTGGGGCTTGAGCAGTACTTC. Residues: CSARVGLEQYF.

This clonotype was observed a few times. CDR3 in DNA: TGCAGCGGGAAACAGGGGAGGGAGACCCAGTACTTC. Its translation is CSGKQGRETQYF. The V call is TRBV29-1, the J call TRBJ2-5; D possibly corresponds to TRBD1 (7 bases). The germline CDR1 and CDR2 sequences are SQVTM and ANQGSEA. The CDR3 runs to 12 residues. Trimming stripped 7 bases from V and 5 bases from J, with 14 bases between.

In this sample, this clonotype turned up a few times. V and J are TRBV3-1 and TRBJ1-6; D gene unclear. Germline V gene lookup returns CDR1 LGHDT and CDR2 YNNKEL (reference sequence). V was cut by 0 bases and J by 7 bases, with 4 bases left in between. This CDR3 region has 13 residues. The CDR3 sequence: CASSQEPNSPLHF. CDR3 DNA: TGTGCCAGCAGCCAAGAGCCGAATTCACCCCTCCACTTT.

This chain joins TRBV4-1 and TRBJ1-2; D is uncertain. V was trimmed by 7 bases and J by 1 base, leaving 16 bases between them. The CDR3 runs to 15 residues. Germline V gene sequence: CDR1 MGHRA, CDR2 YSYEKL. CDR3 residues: CASTLSPRFNYGYTF. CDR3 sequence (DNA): TGCGCCAGCACCTTATCGCCCCGGTTTAACTATGGCTACACCTTC.

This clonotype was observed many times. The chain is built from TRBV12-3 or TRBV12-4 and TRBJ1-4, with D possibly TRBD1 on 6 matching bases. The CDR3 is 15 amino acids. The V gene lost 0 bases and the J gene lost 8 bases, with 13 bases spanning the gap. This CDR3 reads CASSLASTGGEKLFF. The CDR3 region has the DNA TGTGCCAGCAGTTTAGCCTCGACAGGAGGGGAAAAACTGTTTTTT.

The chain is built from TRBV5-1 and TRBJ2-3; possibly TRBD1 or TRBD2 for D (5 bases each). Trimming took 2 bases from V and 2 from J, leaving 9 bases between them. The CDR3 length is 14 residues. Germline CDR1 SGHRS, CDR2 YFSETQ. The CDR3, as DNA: TGCGCCAGCAGCTTTGGGACCACCACAGATACGCAGTATTTT. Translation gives CASSFGTTTDTQYF.

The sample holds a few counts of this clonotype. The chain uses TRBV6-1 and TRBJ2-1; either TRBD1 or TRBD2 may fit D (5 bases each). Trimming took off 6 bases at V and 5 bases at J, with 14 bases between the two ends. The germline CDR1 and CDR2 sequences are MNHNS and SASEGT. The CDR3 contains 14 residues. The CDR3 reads CASRRDLLNNEQFF. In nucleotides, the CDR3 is TGTGCCAGCAGGAGGGACCTCCTAAACAATGAGCAGTTCTTC.

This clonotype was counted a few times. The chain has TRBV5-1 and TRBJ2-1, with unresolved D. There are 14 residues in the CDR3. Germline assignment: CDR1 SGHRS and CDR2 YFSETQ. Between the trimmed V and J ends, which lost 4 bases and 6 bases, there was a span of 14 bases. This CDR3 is CASSPSARTNEQFF. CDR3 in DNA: TGCGCCAGCAGCCCCAGCGCTAGAACCAATGAGCAGTTCTTC.

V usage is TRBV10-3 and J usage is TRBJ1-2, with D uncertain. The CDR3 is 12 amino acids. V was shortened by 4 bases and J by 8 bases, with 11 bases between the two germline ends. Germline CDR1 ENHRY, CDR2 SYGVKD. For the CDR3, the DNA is TGTGCCATCAGTGGGGGAAGGGAAGGCTACACCTTC. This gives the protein CAISGGREGYTF.

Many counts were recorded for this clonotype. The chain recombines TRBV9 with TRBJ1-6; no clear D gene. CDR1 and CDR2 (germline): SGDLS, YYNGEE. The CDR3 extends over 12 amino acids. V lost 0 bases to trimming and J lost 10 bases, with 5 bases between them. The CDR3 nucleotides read TGTGCCAGCAGCGTAGGAGTGTCACCCCTCCACTTT. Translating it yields CASSVGVSPLHF.

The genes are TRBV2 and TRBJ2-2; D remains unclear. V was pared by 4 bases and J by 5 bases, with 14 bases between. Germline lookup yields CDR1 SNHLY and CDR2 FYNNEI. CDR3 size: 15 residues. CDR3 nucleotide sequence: TGTGCCAGCAGTGCGGCCCCGCGAAATACCGGGGAGCTGTTTTTT. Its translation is CASSAAPRNTGELFF. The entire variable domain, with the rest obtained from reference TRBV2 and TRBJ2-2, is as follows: EPEVTQTPSHQVTQMGQEVILRCVPISNHLYFYWYRQILGQKVEFLVSFYNNEISEKSEIFDDQFSVERPDGSNFTLKIRSTKLEDSAMYFCASSAAPRNTGELFFGEGSRLTVL.

The CDR3 DNA reads TGTGCCAGCTCACCCTCTAGCGGTCTCAATGAGCAGTTCTTC. It specifies CASSPSSGLNEQFF. This chain links TRBV18 with TRBJ2-1, with TRBD2 matching 7 bases. V dropped 3 bases and J dropped 6; count of bases not matched to a gene: 5. This CDR3 has 14 residues. Germline CDR1 reads KGHSH; CDR2 reads LQKENI.

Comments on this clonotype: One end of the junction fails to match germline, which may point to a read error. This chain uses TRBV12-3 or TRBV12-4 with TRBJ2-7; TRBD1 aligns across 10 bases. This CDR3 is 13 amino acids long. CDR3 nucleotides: TGTGCCAGCAGATCGACAGGGGGCCTTAATCAGATCTTC. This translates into CASRSTGGLNQIF.

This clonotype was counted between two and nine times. The CDR3 DNA reads TGCAGTGCTAGCCCGACTAGCGGGGCCAACAATGAGCAGTTCTTC. This codes for CSASPTSGANNEQFF. The chain joins TRBV20-1 to TRBJ2-1; 11 positions match TRBD2. The CDR3 totals 15 residues. Germline-derived CDR1 and CDR2 are DFQATT and SNEGSKA (reference sequence). V shed 3 bases and J 5 bases; nucleotides not matched to a gene: 6.

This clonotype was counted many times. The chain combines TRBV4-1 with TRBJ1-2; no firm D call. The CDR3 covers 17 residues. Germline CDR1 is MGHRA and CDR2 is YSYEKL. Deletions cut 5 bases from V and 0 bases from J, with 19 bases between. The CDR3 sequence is CASSYGPLGSTNYGYTF. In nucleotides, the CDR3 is TGCGCCAGCAGCTATGGGCCACTGGGGTCTACTAACTATGGCTACACCTTC.

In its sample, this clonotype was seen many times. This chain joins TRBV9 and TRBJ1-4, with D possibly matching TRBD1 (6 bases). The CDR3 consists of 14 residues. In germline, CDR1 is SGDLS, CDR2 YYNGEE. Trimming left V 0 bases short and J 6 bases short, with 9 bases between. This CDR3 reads CASSVARGDEKLFF. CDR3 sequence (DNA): TGTGCCAGCAGCGTAGCCAGGGGAGATGAAAAACTGTTTTTT.

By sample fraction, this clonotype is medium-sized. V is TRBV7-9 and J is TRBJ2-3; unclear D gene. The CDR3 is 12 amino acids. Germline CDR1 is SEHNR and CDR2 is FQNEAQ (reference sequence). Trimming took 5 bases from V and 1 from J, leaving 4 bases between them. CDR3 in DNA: TGTGCCAGCAGCCGCGGCACAGATACGCAGTATTTT. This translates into CASSRGTDTQYF.

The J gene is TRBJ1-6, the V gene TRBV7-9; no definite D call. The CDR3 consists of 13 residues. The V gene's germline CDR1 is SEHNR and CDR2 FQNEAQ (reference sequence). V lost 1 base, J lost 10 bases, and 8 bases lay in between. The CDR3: CASSLDSISPLHF. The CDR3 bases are TGTGCCAGCAGCTTAGACTCTATCTCACCCCTCCACTTT.

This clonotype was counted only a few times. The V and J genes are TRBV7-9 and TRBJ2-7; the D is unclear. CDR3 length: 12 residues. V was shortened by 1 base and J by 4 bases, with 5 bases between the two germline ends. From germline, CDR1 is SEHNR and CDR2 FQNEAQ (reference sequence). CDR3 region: CASSLVGYEQYF. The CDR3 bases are TGTGCCAGCAGCTTAGTGGGTTACGAGCAGTACTTC.

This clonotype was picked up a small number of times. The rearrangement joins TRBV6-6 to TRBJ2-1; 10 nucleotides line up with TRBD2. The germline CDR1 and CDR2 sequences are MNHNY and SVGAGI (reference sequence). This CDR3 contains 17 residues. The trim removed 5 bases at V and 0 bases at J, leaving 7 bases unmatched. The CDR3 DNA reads TGTGCCAGCAGTATTAGCGGGGGGCAGAGCTCCTACAATGAGCAGTTCTTC. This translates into CASSISGGQSSYNEQFF.

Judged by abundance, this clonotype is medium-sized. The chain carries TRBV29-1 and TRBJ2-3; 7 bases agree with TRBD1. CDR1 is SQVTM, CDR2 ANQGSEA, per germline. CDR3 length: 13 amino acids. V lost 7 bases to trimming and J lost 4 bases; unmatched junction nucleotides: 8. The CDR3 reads CSAYRGASDTQYF. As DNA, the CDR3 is TGCAGCGCTTACAGGGGAGCATCAGATACGCAGTATTTT.

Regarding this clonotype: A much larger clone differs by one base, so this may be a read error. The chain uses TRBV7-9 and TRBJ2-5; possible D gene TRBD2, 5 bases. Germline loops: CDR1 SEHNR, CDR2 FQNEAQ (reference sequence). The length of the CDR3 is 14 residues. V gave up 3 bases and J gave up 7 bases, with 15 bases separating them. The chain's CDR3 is CASSLPSHAGTQYF. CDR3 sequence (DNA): TGTGCCAGCAGCTTGCCTTCCCACGCGGGGACCCAGTACTTC.

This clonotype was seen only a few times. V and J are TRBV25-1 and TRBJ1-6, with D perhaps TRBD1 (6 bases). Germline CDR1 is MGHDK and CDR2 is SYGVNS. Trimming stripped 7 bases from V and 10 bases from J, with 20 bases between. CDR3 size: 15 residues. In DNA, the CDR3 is TGTGCCAGCACCCAGGGGACTTACCAGGGCTCACCCCTCCACTTT. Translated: CASTQGTYQGSPLHF.

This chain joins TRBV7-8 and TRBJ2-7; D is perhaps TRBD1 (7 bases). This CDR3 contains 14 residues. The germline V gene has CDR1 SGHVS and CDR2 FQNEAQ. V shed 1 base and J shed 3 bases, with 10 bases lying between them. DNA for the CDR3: TGTGCCAGCAGCTTAGGCGGGACAGTCTACGAGCAGTACTTC. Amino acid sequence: CASSLGGTVYEQYF.

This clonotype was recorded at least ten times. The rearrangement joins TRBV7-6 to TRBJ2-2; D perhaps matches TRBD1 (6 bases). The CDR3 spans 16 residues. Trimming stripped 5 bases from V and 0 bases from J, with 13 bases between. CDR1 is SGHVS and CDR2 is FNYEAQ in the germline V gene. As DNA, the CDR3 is TGTGCCAGCAGCACTGCCGGGACAACGAACACCGGGGAGCTGTTTTTT. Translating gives CASSTAGTTNTGELFF.

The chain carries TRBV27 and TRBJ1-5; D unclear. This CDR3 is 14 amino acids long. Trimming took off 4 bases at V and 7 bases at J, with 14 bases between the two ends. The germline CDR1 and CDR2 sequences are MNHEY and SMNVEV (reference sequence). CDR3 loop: CASSSLLIGQPQHF. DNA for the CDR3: TGTGCCAGCAGTTCCCTACTTATTGGGCAGCCCCAGCATTTT.